A single sample gave rise to the 14 T cell receptor beta chains below, sequenced in a study of ipilimumab plus nivolumab after autologous stem cell transplantation. Generated by immunoSEQ multiplex PCR, the TCRdb table keeps only in-frame clones and is missing some. This sample yields 9,000 to 15,000 clones, of which 60% to 80% are seen a single time; 9.5% to 11% belongs to the top ten. Here the sequenced sample was PBMCs, taken in a trial of ipilimumab plus nivolumab as post-transplant consolidation. The receptor set was obtained from a male donor with multiple myeloma.

This clone has a handful of counts. The chain is built from TRBV30 and TRBJ1-6; D perhaps matches TRBD1 (6 bases). This CDR3 has 14 amino acids. The germline V gene has CDR1 GTSNPN and CDR2 SVGIG (reference sequence). V was cut by 1 base and J by 7 bases, with 11 bases left in between. The CDR3 coding sequence is TGTGCCTGGAGTGGGTACAGGGCAAATTCACCCCTCCACTTT. This codes for CAWSGYRANSPLHF.

The chain couples TRBV10-3 to TRBJ1-1; possible D gene TRBD1, 6 bases. Germline V gene sequence: CDR1 ENHRY, CDR2 SYGVKD. The CDR3 is 12 residues long. Between the trimmed V and J ends, which lost 9 bases and 5 bases, there was a span of 13 bases. The CDR3 protein is CAITQGGTEAFF. CDR3 nucleotides: TGTGCCATTACACAGGGTGGTACTGAAGCTTTCTTT.

This clone was counted between two and nine times. V and J are TRBV10-3 and TRBJ2-3, with 12 bases aligning to TRBD1. Germline assignment: CDR1 ENHRY and CDR2 SYGVKD. J was trimmed by 4 bases and V by 6 bases; bases with no gene match: 5. This CDR3 spans 15 amino acids. CDR3 bases: TGTGCCATCAGGGGGACAGGGGGCGCATCAGATACGCAGTATTTT. As protein: CAIRGTGGASDTQYF.

The rearrangement joins TRBV5-1 to TRBJ2-6; D might be TRBD1 or TRBD2, each matching 5 bases. The germline V and J ends were trimmed by 0 bases and 4 bases, with 8 bases remaining between them. There are 15 residues in the CDR3. Germline V gene sequence: CDR1 SGHRS, CDR2 YFSETQ. The CDR3 reads CASSLAGPGANVLTF. The CDR3 nucleotides are TGCGCCAGCAGCTTGGCGGGGCCCGGGGCCAACGTCCTGACTTTC. Looking up the rest from reference TRBV5-1 and TRBJ2-6 gives the full variable domain: KAGVTQTPRYLIKTRGQQVTLSCSPISGHRSVSWYQQTPGQGLQFLFEYFSETQRNKGNFPGRFSGRQFSNSRSEMNVSTLELGDSALYLCASSLAGPGANVLTFGAGSRLTVL.

The chain combines TRBV13 with TRBJ1-1; TRBD1 matches 9 bases. Germline V gives CDR1 PRHDT, CDR2 FYEKMQ (reference sequence). This CDR3 spans 16 amino acids. The trim removed 5 bases at V and 0 bases at J, leaving 7 bases unmatched. The DNA for the CDR3 is TGTGCCAGCAGCCGCGTACAGGGGGCCATGAACACTGAAGCTTTCTTT. Translation: CASSRVQGAMNTEAFF.

V usage is TRBV4-2 and J usage is TRBJ2-2, with 7 bases identical to TRBD2. This CDR3 is built from 15 residues. CDR1 and CDR2 from the germline V gene are LGHNA and YNFKEQ. The ends lost 1 base at V and 6 bases at J; junction bases unmatched: 5. The CDR3, as DNA: TGTGCCAGCAGCCAAGGAACGGGGGGACCCGGGGAGCTGTTTTTT. It codes for CASSQGTGGPGELFF.

There are a few counts of this clone. The rearrangement joins TRBV11-1 to TRBJ1-2, with TRBD1 matching over 9 bases. Germline V gives CDR1 SGHAT, CDR2 FQDESV (reference sequence). The CDR3 contains 15 residues. V lost 1 base to trimming and J lost 5 bases; unmatched junction nucleotides: 5. CDR3 amino acids: CASSLEGQGRYGYTF. The CDR3, as DNA: TGTGCCAGCAGCTTAGAGGGACAGGGTCGATATGGCTACACCTTC.

A few counts support this clone. The chain employs TRBV2 and TRBJ1-1; TRBD1 is a possible D gene (6 bases). Trimming removed 8 bases at V and 1 base at J, with 23 bases between. This CDR3 region has 17 residues. In germline, CDR1 is SNHLY, CDR2 FYNNEI. The CDR3 here is CASHEGGGWGRNTEAFF. The CDR3 bases are TGTGCCAGCCACGAGGGGGGCGGTTGGGGGCGGAACACTGAAGCTTTCTTT.

This chain links TRBV30 with TRBJ2-1; 7 nucleotides agree with TRBD2. The V segment lost 0 bases and the J segment 0 bases; nucleotides outside the gene matches: 5. This CDR3 region has 16 residues. Germline values: CDR1 GTSNPN, CDR2 SVGIG (reference sequence). The CDR3 loop is CAWSVFGGSSYNEQFF. The CDR3 DNA reads TGTGCCTGGAGTGTTTTTGGCGGGAGCTCCTACAATGAGCAGTTCTTC.

V and J are TRBV4-1 and TRBJ2-7; 12 bases align to TRBD1. V lost 4 bases to trimming and J lost 2 bases; unmatched junction nucleotides: 3. The CDR3 extends over 15 amino acids. The germline V gene has CDR1 MGHRA and CDR2 YSYEKL. CDR3 residues: CASSRGTGGPYEQYF. CDR3 in DNA: TGCGCCAGCAGCCGTGGGACAGGGGGCCCCTACGAGCAGTACTTC.

The sample holds one count of this clone. This sequence joins TRBV6-6 and TRBJ1-2; D may be TRBD1 (5 bases). From germline, CDR1 is MNHNY and CDR2 SVGAGI (reference sequence). The CDR3 length is 13 residues. The ends were cut back, 4 bases at V and 4 bases at J, with 10 bases in the middle. The CDR3 reads CASSSGGSYGYTF. The CDR3 bases are TGTGCCAGCAGTTCGGGGGGAAGCTATGGCTACACCTTC.

This CDR3 is CASSIMGHGYGYTF. CDR3 DNA sequence: TGTGCCAGTAGTATAATGGGGCACGGCTATGGCTACACCTTC. The genes are TRBV19 and TRBJ1-2, with a tentative D call TRBD1 (5 bases). The CDR3 runs 14 residues. CDR1 LNHDA and CDR2 SQIVND come from the germline V gene (reference sequence). Trimming shortened V by 2 bases and J by 4 bases, and 11 bases separated the two germline ends.

This clone was counted a few times. This chain links TRBV30 with TRBJ1-2, with D perhaps matching TRBD1 (6 bases). The CDR3 totals 11 residues. Germline loops: CDR1 GTSNPN, CDR2 SVGIG (reference sequence). Here the CDR3 reads CARDIYYGYTF. The CDR3 DNA follows: TGTGCACGGGACATCTACTATGGCTACACCTTC.

The chain links TRBV5-6 to TRBJ2-6, with 8 bases lining up with TRBD1. The length of the CDR3 is 15 residues. The V and J ends lost 3 bases and 10 bases, in that order; junction bases with no gene match: 9. In germline, CDR1 is SGHDT, CDR2 YYEEEE. The chain's CDR3 is CASSSRAGGGNVLTF. Here the CDR3 DNA reads TGTGCCAGCAGCTCTCGGGCAGGGGGCGGGAACGTCCTGACTTTC.